Listed below are T cell receptor beta chains from one sample, sequenced in a study of cytomegalovirus exposure and HLA in healthy donors. TCRdb's table, derived via immunoSEQ multiplex PCR, lists solely in-frame clones and lacks some. The sample totals some 67,000 clones; its top ten clones hold 1.5% to 2%. Specimen: PBMCs. Source of these receptors: a woman between 25 and 40 years old in good health and CMV-seronegative. Each CDR3 is given with its conserved first and last residue. A D gene is named only where the DNA matches it firmly.

TRBV7-9	TRBD1	TRBJ1-1	CASSFGQGAAEAFF	TGTGCCAGCAGCTTCGGACAGGGGGCTGCTGAAGCTTTCTTT
TRBV6-5	NA	TRBJ1-1	CASSYSTVNTEAFF	TGTGCCAGCAGTTATTCGACAGTGAACACTGAAGCTTTCTTT
TRBV19	TRBD2	TRBJ2-7	CASSIPGGLHEQYF	TGTGCCAGTAGTATACCGGGGGGGCTACACGAGCAGTACTTC
TRBV9	TRBD1	TRBJ2-7	CASSVGQGTYEQYF	TGTGCCAGCAGCGTAGGACAGGGGACCTACGAGCAGTACTTC
TRBV5-8	NA	TRBJ1-2	CASSLSGGYTF	TGTGCCAGCAGCTTGTCGGGAGGCTACACCTTC
TRBV7-9	NA	TRBJ2-7	CASSLSSTGSYEQYF	TGTGCCAGCAGCTTATCCTCGACAGGCTCCTACGAGCAGTACTTC
TRBV9	TRBD1	TRBJ2-3	CASSVYPLDRGQDTQYF	TGTGCCAGCAGCGTATACCCCCTGGACAGGGGGCAGGATACGCAGTATTTT
TRBV4-3	NA	TRBJ1-3	CASSQAWSSGNTIYF	TGCGCCAGCAGCCAAGCGTGGAGCTCTGGAAACACCATATATTTT
TRBV6-1	TRBD1	TRBJ1-3	CASSEATGPLSGNTIYF	TGTGCCAGCAGTGAAGCGACAGGGCCACTCTCTGGAAACACCATATATTTT
TRBV14	NA	TRBJ2-2	CASSLPGVTGELFF	TGTGCCAGCAGCCTTCCGGGGGTCACCGGGGAGCTGTTTTTT
TRBV30	TRBD1	TRBJ1-5	CAWNPAGGNQPQHF	TGTGCCTGGAATCCGGCAGGGGGGAATCAGCCCCAGCATTTT
TRBV4-1	NA	TRBJ1-1	CASSQDRPGAHEAFF	TGCGCCAGCAGCCAAGATAGGCCAGGGGCACATGAAGCTTTCTTT
TRBV5-1	TRBD2	TRBJ2-7	CASSLSTGTSSYEQYF	TGCGCCAGCAGCTTATCGACCGGGACTAGCTCCTACGAGCAGTACTTC
TRBV13	TRBD1	TRBJ1-1	CASSNGTGGPEAFF	TGTGCCAGCAGTAACGGGACAGGGGGCCCTGAAGCTTTCTTT
TRBV7-2	NA	TRBJ1-2	CASSSSWGVSGYTF	TGTGCCAGCAGCTCCTCCTGGGGAGTCTCTGGCTACACCTTC
TRBV14	NA	TRBJ1-1	CASSRGGTEAFF	TGTGCCAGCAGCCGTGGGGGGACTGAAGCTTTCTTT
TRBV11-2	NA	TRBJ2-1	CASSPNRDNEQFF	TGTGCCAGCAGCCCCAACAGGGACAATGAGCAGTTCTTC
TRBV28	NA	TRBJ2-7	CASSPPNRAYEQYF	TGTGCCAGCAGCCCCCCCAACCGCGCCTACGAGCAGTACTTC
TRBV27	NA	TRBJ1-4	CASSFLPGQGVNEKLFF	TGTGCCAGCAGTTTCCTACCGGGACAAGGGGTTAATGAAAAACTGTTTTTT
TRBV5-1	TRBD1	TRBJ1-4	CASSRVTGVGEKLFF	TGCGCCAGCAGCAGAGTGACAGGGGTAGGAGAAAAACTGTTTTTT
TRBV7-9	NA	TRBJ2-1	CASSPAGTNEQFF	TGTGCCAGCAGCCCCGCCGGGACAAATGAGCAGTTCTTC
TRBV30	TRBD1	TRBJ2-7	CAWSPKGTGNDEQYF	TGTGCCTGGAGTCCGAAAGGGACAGGGAACGACGAGCAGTACTTC
TRBV6-6	NA	TRBJ1-5	CASSAGRPVHQPQHF	TGTGCCAGCAGTGCGGGACGCCCGGTCCATCAGCCCCAGCATTTT
TRBV6-6	TRBD1	TRBJ2-7	CASSSGQGAYEQYF	TGTGCCAGCAGTTCGGGACAGGGGGCTTACGAGCAGTACTTC
TRBV6-5	NA	TRBJ2-3	CASSYSRRTDTQYF	TGTGCCAGCAGTTACTCTCGGAGAACAGATACGCAGTATTTT
TRBV7-9	NA	TRBJ1-2	CASSLADAGSYTF	TGTGCCAGCAGCTTAGCGGATGCCGGGAGCTACACCTTC
TRBV29-1	NA	TRBJ2-2	CSVFGAGELFF	NA
TRBV28	NA	TRBJ1-5	CASSLTGQRQPQHF	TGTGCCAGCAGTTTAACAGGGCAGAGGCAGCCCCAGCATTTT
TRBV9	TRBD1	TRBJ2-6	CASSASGQGARANVLTF	TGTGCCAGCAGCGCCTCGGGACAGGGGGCGAGGGCCAACGTCCTGACTTTC
TRBV9	NA	TRBJ2-1	CASSPRTASNEQFF	TGTGCCAGCAGCCCCCGGACAGCCAGCAATGAGCAGTTCTTC
TRBV23-1	NA	TRBJ2-1	CASSQSAPVNEQFF	TGCGCCAGCAGTCAATCGGCCCCTGTCAATGAGCAGTTCTTC